The 27 T cell receptor beta chains given below trace back to one sample, sequenced in a study of T cell clonality in common variable immunodeficiency. Sequenced by immunoSEQ multiplex PCR; TCRdb stores in-frame clones only, minus some. The sample was found to contain 25,000 to 35,000 clones, and every one recurs. Material: peripheral blood mononuclear cells. The source is a person aged 18 to 75 in good health.

This clone was detected ten times or more. The read ends 3 residues shy of where the CDR3 ends; the end is completed using the germline J gene. V is TRBV5-6 and J is TRBJ1-1, with unresolved D. This CDR3 has 12 residues. Germline loops: CDR1 SGHDT, CDR2 YYEEEE. Partial CDR3 DNA: TGTGCCAGCACTTCCCGCACGGGGAAA. This sequence encodes CASTSRTGK. The entire CDR3 protein is CASTSRTGKAFF.

This clone came up many times. The read terminates 3 residues ahead of where the CDR3 ends, so the germline J gene completes it. The gene calls are TRBV5-1 and TRBJ1-1; tentative D call: TRBD1 (5 bases). The V and J ends lost 5 bases and 7 bases respectively, with 27 bases between them. CDR3 size: 17 residues. The V gene's germline CDR1 is SGHRS and CDR2 YFSETQ. The sequenced part of the CDR3 DNA is TGCGCCAGCAGGTTGACGAGGGGCGAGGATGGGGCGAATGAA. It yields the protein CASRLTRGEDGANE. The entire CDR3 protein is CASRLTRGEDGANEAFF. Combining the CDR3 with reference TRBV5-1 and TRBJ1-1 gives the whole variable domain KAGVTQTPRYLIKTRGQQVTLSCSPISGHRSVSWYQQTPGQGLQFLFEYFSETQRNKGNFPGRFSGRQFSNSRSEMNVSTLELGDSALYLCASRLTRGEDGANEAFFGQGTRLTVV.

This clone was seen ten or more times. The read halts 3 residues ahead of the CDR3 end, with the missing end drawn from the germline J gene. The rearrangement joins TRBV5-1 to TRBJ2-3, with 7 bases that match TRBD2. CDR1 and CDR2 (germline): SGHRS, YFSETQ. V lost 2 bases to trimming and J lost 4 bases; unmatched junction nucleotides: 7. The CDR3 extends over 15 amino acids. Incomplete CDR3 DNA: TGCGCCAGCAGCTTCCGCGGGAGCGGGGCAGATACG. The encoded protein is CASSFRGSGADT. The entire CDR3 is CASSFRGSGADTQYF.

This clone was seen repeatedly, ten times or more. The read is 3 residues too short to cover the CDR3 end, so that end is filled in from the germline J gene. The rearrangement links TRBV4-1 to TRBJ2-1; tentatively, D is TRBD1 (5 bases). Germline CDR1 reads MGHRA; CDR2 reads YSYEKL. V was trimmed by 4 bases and J by 0 bases, leaving 16 bases between them. There are 17 residues in the CDR3. The CDR3 sequence is CASSREGEASSYNEQFF. The CDR3 bases that were read are TGCGCCAGCAGCCGGGAAGGGGAAGCCAGCTCCTACAATGAG.

At least ten counts were recorded for this clone. The read falls 3 residues short of the CDR3 end, and the missing part is taken from the germline J gene. The chain links TRBV7-6 to TRBJ1-1; possibly TRBD1 for D (6 bases). CDR3 length equals 13 residues. Germline V gene data show CDR1 as SGHVS and CDR2 as FNYEAQ. V was cut by 8 bases and J by 1 base, with 11 bases left in between. The sequenced CDR3 bases are TGTGCCAGCGGGAGACAGGAGAACACTGAA. Translating gives CASGRQENTE. The full CDR3 sequence reads CASGRQENTEAFF. Together with reference TRBV7-6 and TRBJ1-1, the CDR3 gives the full variable domain: GAGVSQSPRYKVTKRGQDVALRCDPISGHVSLYWYRQALGQGPEFLTYFNYEAQQDKSGLPNDRFSAERPEGSISTLTIQRTEQRDSAMYRCASGRQENTEAFFGQGTRLTVV.

The sample holds many counts of this clone. The sequence runs out 3 residues before the end of the CDR3; the remainder is reconstructed from the germline J gene. The chain joins TRBV5-4 to TRBJ1-4, with D uncertain. Germline loops: CDR1 SGHNT, CDR2 YYREEE (reference sequence). CDR3 length equals 16 residues. V dropped 0 bases and J dropped 8 bases, with 17 bases sitting between them. CDR3 DNA (partial): TGTGCCAGCAGCTTGGGGACGGCGGGCCGCCTAGAAAAA. Protein product: CASSLGTAGRLEK. The entire CDR3 protein is CASSLGTAGRLEKLFF. The entire variable domain, with the rest obtained from reference TRBV5-4 and TRBJ1-4, is as follows: ETGVTQSPTHLIKTRGQQVTLRCSSQSGHNTVSWYQQALGQGPQFIFQYYREEENGRGNFPPRFSGLQFPNYSSELNVNALELDDSALYLCASSLGTAGRLEKLFFGSGTQLSVL.

Concerning this clone: The read ends 3 residues shy of where the CDR3 ends; the end is completed using the germline J gene. The chain is built from TRBV2 and TRBJ2-7; TRBD2 might be the D (6 bases). Trimming took 3 bases from V and 0 from J, leaving 9 bases between them. Looked up from germline, CDR1 is SNHLY and CDR2 is FYNNEI. CDR3 size: 14 residues. CDR3 loop: CASSEEGSSYEQYF. The covered CDR3 bases are TGTGCCAGCAGTGAGGAGGGTAGCTCCTACGAG.

This clone occurred a few times. At one end the junction does not follow the germline gene, possibly because of a read error. Distinct nucleotide sequences in the sample also encode this CDR3. CDR3 DNA, as far as it was read: TGTGCCAGCAGCGCTACAGCTACCTCTGGAAACACG. This gives the protein CASSATATSGNT. The complete CDR3 sequence is CASSATATSGNTIYF. The chain links TRBV2 to TRBJ1-3, with D hard to call. The CDR3 goes on 3 residues after the read ends, and that part is filled in from the germline J gene. This CDR3 contains 15 residues. Germline values: CDR1 SNHLY, CDR2 FYNNEI.

There are many counts of this clone. The read halts 3 residues ahead of the CDR3 end, with the missing end drawn from the germline J gene. V is TRBV5-6 and J is TRBJ2-3; D is ambiguous. The germline CDR1 and CDR2 sequences are SGHDT and YYEEEE. The length of the CDR3 is 14 residues. CDR3 DNA (partial): TGTGCCAGCAGCTTGGAGGCACCCCAAGAGACG. Translating it yields CASSLEAPQET. In full, the CDR3 is CASSLEAPQETQYF.

This clone has ten or more counts. The read terminates 3 residues ahead of where the CDR3 ends, so the germline J gene completes it. The chain joins TRBV5-1 to TRBJ2-3; TRBD1 agrees at 8 bases. Losses at the gene ends were 1 base for V and 6 bases for J; bases not matched to a gene: 4. The CDR3 is 14 residues long. From germline, CDR1 is SGHRS and CDR2 YFSETQ. CDR3 residues: CASSLSGGYDTQYF. Incomplete CDR3 DNA: TGCGCCAGCAGCTTGTCAGGGGGCTACGATACG.

This clone was detected many times. The read stops 3 residues short of the end of the CDR3; the missing end is completed from the germline J gene. Within the sample, other DNA sequences also encode this same CDR3. The chain links TRBV20-1 to TRBJ2-7; perhaps TRBD1 as D (5 bases). Looked up from germline, CDR1 is DFQATT and CDR2 is SNEGSKA (reference sequence). This CDR3 spans 13 amino acids. Trimming removed 5 bases at V and 0 bases at J, with 11 bases between. CDR3: CSAPGPLSYEQYF. CDR3 DNA, as far as it was read: TGCAGTGCTCCAGGGCCTCTCTCCTACGAG.

This clone appeared many times. The covered CDR3 bases are TGTGCCATCAGGCGGCAGGGGGCCACCGGGGAG. Amino acid sequence: CAIRRQGATGE. The CDR3 in full is CAIRRQGATGELFF. The chain links TRBV10-3 to TRBJ2-2, with 8 bases lining up with TRBD1. The CDR3 extends 3 residues past the end of the read, so its final part is completed from the germline J gene. Trimming cost V 6 bases and J 4 bases; bases outside gene matches: 4. The V gene's germline CDR1 is ENHRY and CDR2 SYGVKD. CDR3 length: 14 amino acids.

This clone was seen many times. The CDR3 end is not reached by the read, which stops 3 residues before it; the germline J gene fills it in. The rearrangement uses TRBV5-1 and TRBJ2-5; TRBD1 might be the D (6 bases). The V end was cut by 6 bases, the J end by 1 base, with 13 bases between. The CDR3 runs to 14 residues. CDR1 and CDR2 from the germline V gene are SGHRS and YFSETQ. This chain's CDR3 is CASTSQGAQETQYF. The part of the CDR3 DNA that was read is TGCGCCAGCACTTCACAGGGCGCCCAAGAGACC.

Many counts were recorded for this clone. Read data end 3 residues before the CDR3 end; the end is taken from the germline J gene. The chain joins TRBV7-8 to TRBJ2-3; 15 bases fit TRBD2. V was clipped by 5 bases and J by 4 bases; unmatched bases: 10. The V gene's germline CDR1 is SGHVS and CDR2 FQNEAQ. This CDR3 spans 18 amino acids. The CDR3 loop is CASSPAGLAGGPSDTQYF. Incomplete CDR3 DNA: TGTGCCAGCAGCCCGGCAGGACTAGCGGGAGGGCCCTCAGATACG.

This clone was seen many times. The CDR3 end falls 3 residues outside the read, so it is completed with the germline J gene. This chain links TRBV10-1 with TRBJ2-7; 12 nucleotides match TRBD1. The V gene's germline CDR1 is WNHNN and CDR2 SYGVQD (reference sequence). V lost 4 bases and J lost 5; bases outside the gene matches: 6. There are 15 residues in the CDR3. The DNA read from the CDR3 is TGCGCCAGCAGTGGTGGGACAGGGGGCAACCACGAG. As protein: CASSGGTGGNHE. The full CDR3 sequence reads CASSGGTGGNHEQYF.

Ten or more counts support this clone. The observed sequence ends 3 residues before the CDR3 terminus, with the missing tail filled in from the germline J gene. V is TRBV18 and J is TRBJ1-5, with 7 bases identical to TRBD1. CDR1 and CDR2 from the germline V gene are KGHSH and LQKENI. This CDR3 is 14 amino acids long. J lost 2 bases, V lost 8 bases, and 6 bases had no gene match. CDR3 residues: CASTKGAGNQPQHF. CDR3 DNA, as far as it was read: TGTGCCAGCACAAAGGGGGCGGGCAATCAGCCC. Combining the CDR3 with reference TRBV18 and TRBJ1-5 gives the whole variable domain NAGVMQNPRHLVRRRGQEARLRCSPMKGHSHVYWYRQLPEEGLKFMVYLQKENIIDESGMPKERFSAEFPKEGPSILRIQQVVRGDSAAYFCASTKGAGNQPQHFGDGTRLSIL.

In its sample, this clone was seen many times. The observed sequence ends 3 residues before the CDR3 terminus, with the missing tail filled in from the germline J gene. This chain connects TRBV7-9 to TRBJ1-2, with 7 bases fitting TRBD1. V shed 5 bases and J 3 bases; nucleotides not matched to a gene: 9. CDR1 is SEHNR and CDR2 is FQNEAQ in the germline V gene (reference sequence). This CDR3 region has 15 residues. The CDR3 region is CASSPGSDRDYGYTF. The DNA read from the CDR3 is TGTGCCAGCAGCCCTGGAAGCGACAGGGACTATGGC.

In this sample, this clone turned up many times. The sequenced part of the CDR3 DNA is TGCAGTGCTAGAGATGCGTATGGTGCTAGCGGACGCTACAATGAG. Translated: CSARDAYGASGRYNE. The full CDR3 reads CSARDAYGASGRYNEQFF. The gene calls are TRBV20-1 and TRBJ2-1, with 7 bases matching TRBD2. The read ends 3 residues before the CDR3 terminus; that terminus is restored from the germline J gene. After removal of 0 bases from V and 3 bases from J, the junction contained 14 bases not matched to a gene. The CDR3 runs 18 residues. Germline CDR1 is DFQATT and CDR2 is SNEGSKA (reference sequence).

This clone was found many times. The sequenced CDR3 bases are TGCAGCGCTTATGGTATGGGCGGGTTTAATGAG. This codes for CSAYGMGGFNE. The whole CDR3 sequence is CSAYGMGGFNEQFF. The rearrangement joins TRBV20-1 to TRBJ2-1, with D maybe TRBD2 (5 bases). The read terminates 3 residues before the CDR3 end, so the remaining end is supplied by the germline J gene. Per germline, CDR1 DFQATT and CDR2 SNEGSKA (reference sequence). The CDR3 consists of 14 residues.

There are many counts of this clone. The CDR3 end falls 3 residues outside the read, so it is completed with the germline J gene. The chain uses TRBV28 and TRBJ1-3; D is unresolved. CDR1 MDHEN and CDR2 SYDVKM come from the germline V gene. Between the trimmed V and J ends, which lost 2 bases and 0 bases, there was a span of 11 bases. The length of the CDR3 is 16 residues. The DNA read from the CDR3 is TGTGCCAGCAGTTTACTTGGACTCTCCTCTGGAAACACC. Its protein product is CASSLLGLSSGNT. The whole CDR3 sequence is CASSLLGLSSGNTIYF. The full variable domain, in which reference TRBV28 and TRBJ1-3 provide the parts outside the CDR3, is DVKVTQSSRYLVKRTGEKVFLECVQDMDHENMFWYRQDPGLGLRLIYFSYDVKMKEKGDIPEGYSVSREKKERFSLILESASTNQTSMYLCASSLLGLSSGNTIYFGEGSWLTVV.

Concerning this clone: The CDR3 end falls 3 residues outside the read, so it is completed with the germline J gene. The chain couples TRBV7-9 to TRBJ1-1; perhaps TRBD1 as D (5 bases). The CDR3 totals 13 residues. Germline CDR1 and CDR2: SEHNR and FQNEAQ (reference sequence). Trimming stripped 5 bases from V and 2 bases from J, with 9 bases between. The CDR3 loop is CASSAQGNTEAFF. CDR3 bases read: TGTGCCAGCAGCGCCCAGGGCAACACTGAA. Variable domain in full (rest from reference TRBV7-9 and TRBJ1-1): DTGVSQNPRHKITKRGQNVTFRCDPISEHNRLYWYRQTLGQGPEFLTYFQNEAQLEKSRLLSDRFSAERPKGSFSTLEIQRTEQGDSAMYLCASSAQGNTEAFFGQGTRLTVV.

Ten or more counts support this clone. With the read ending 3 residues before the CDR3 end, the germline J gene is used to fill in that end. The chain recombines TRBV7-2 with TRBJ1-1; 8 positions agree with TRBD1. Germline assignment: CDR1 SGHTA and CDR2 FQGNSA. V was clipped by 5 bases and J by 3 bases; unmatched bases: 2. This CDR3 region has 13 residues. The part of the CDR3 DNA that was read is TGTGCCAGCAGCCTACAGGGGGACACTGAA. Translation gives CASSLQGDTE. The entire CDR3 is CASSLQGDTEAFF.

This clone occurred many times. The read falls 3 residues short of the CDR3 end, and the missing part is taken from the germline J gene. This chain uses TRBV2 with TRBJ1-6; 7 positions agree with TRBD1. V gave up 6 bases and J gave up 11 bases; unmatched junction bases: 13. The CDR3 covers 15 residues. From germline, CDR1 is SNHLY and CDR2 FYNNEI. The part of the CDR3 DNA that was read is TGTGCCAGCAGCGCACCCCCTGACAGGGTGGCACCC. Protein: CASSAPPDRVAP. The full CDR3 protein is CASSAPPDRVAPLHF.

The table lists this clone with many counts. The read ends 3 residues shy of where the CDR3 ends; the end is completed using the germline J gene. V usage is TRBV30 and J usage is TRBJ1-1; 7 nucleotides align to TRBD1. This CDR3 comprises 12 residues. Germline V gives CDR1 GTSNPN, CDR2 SVGIG (reference sequence). Trimming removed 3 bases from V and 7 bases from J; junction bases left unmatched: 5. CDR3 loop: CAWRTGRGEAFF. The DNA read from the CDR3 is TGTGCCTGGAGGACAGGGAGGGGTGAA.

A note on this clone: The CDR3 goes on 3 residues after the read ends, and that part is filled in from the germline J gene. The chain recombines TRBV20-1 with TRBJ2-7, with 13 bases identical to TRBD2. The V gene's germline CDR1 is DFQATT and CDR2 SNEGSKA (reference sequence). The ends lost 2 bases at V and 3 bases at J; junction bases unmatched: 4. CDR3 length: 15 residues. The covered CDR3 bases are TGCAGTGCTAGACCTGGGACTAGCGGGGACTACGAG. Protein sequence: CSARPGTSGDYE. The entire CDR3 protein reads CSARPGTSGDYEQYF.

The table lists this clone with a few counts. The read stops 3 residues short of the end of the CDR3; the missing end is completed from the germline J gene. The chain joins TRBV20-1 to TRBJ2-1, with 9 bases that match TRBD2. The CDR3 is made up of 16 amino acids. Germline lookup yields CDR1 DFQATT and CDR2 SNEGSKA (reference sequence). Trimming took 0 bases from V and 8 from J; bases not matched to a gene: 11. The CDR3 sequence is CSARDSSGRSLDEQFF. The CDR3 DNA, read in part, is TGCAGTGCTAGAGATTCGAGCGGGAGGAGTTTGGATGAG.

There are a few counts of this clone. With the read ending 3 residues before the CDR3 end, the germline J gene is used to fill in that end. The V and J genes are TRBV19 and TRBJ2-4; D perhaps matches TRBD1 (5 bases). V shed 2 bases and J shed 6 bases, with 23 bases lying between them. This CDR3 region has 18 residues. The germline gives CDR1 LNHDA, CDR2 SQIVND (reference sequence). CDR3 sequence reads: CASSITDVAGSSGNIQYF. The DNA read from the CDR3 is TGTGCCAGTAGTATAACGGACGTGGCAGGGTCATCGGGAAACATT. Filled out from reference TRBV19 and TRBJ2-4, the complete variable domain reads DGGITQSPKYLFRKEGQNVTLSCEQNLNHDAMYWYRQDPGQGLRLIYYSQIVNDFQKGDIAEGYSVSREKKESFPLTVTSAQKNPTAFYLCASSITDVAGSSGNIQYFGAGTRLSVL.